Included here is one T cell receptor (beta chain) sequence, with context. Its antigen is not identified. Germline V lookup: CDR1 KGHDR, CDR2 SFDVKD. Trimming cost V 2 bases and J 0 bases, with 7 bases left between them. The CDR3 has 15 residues. This sample was included in a study of CD8+CD57+ T cells in acquired aplastic anemia. Study in general: Each DNA sample taken from sorted CD4+ and CD8+ cells came to about 3 ug on average. An average of about 10.8 million reads for CD4+ cells was obtained from healthy donors.

Study-level points and caveats: Roughly 30 sequences, all CD8+ CDR3, were shared between patients and controls. Between the patient and control groups, CD8+ Simpson's diversity did not differ significantly.

For CDR3 and TCR beta VDJ profiling, genomic DNA was the template used. One entry per CDR3 protein, called by TCRdb with MiXCR from the reads. The sample consists of around 230,000 distinct CDR3 sequences, around 60% of them appearing once. This sequence joins TRBV24-1 and TRBJ1-3; D uncertain. The sequence came from a human donor in good health. Sequenced: sorted CD4+, CD8+, or CD8+CD57+ T cells (not recorded which) from PBMCs. The CDR3 DNA reads TGTGCCACCAGTGATTCGAACCTCTCTGGAAACACCATATATTTT. Translating it yields CATSDSNLSGNTIYF.